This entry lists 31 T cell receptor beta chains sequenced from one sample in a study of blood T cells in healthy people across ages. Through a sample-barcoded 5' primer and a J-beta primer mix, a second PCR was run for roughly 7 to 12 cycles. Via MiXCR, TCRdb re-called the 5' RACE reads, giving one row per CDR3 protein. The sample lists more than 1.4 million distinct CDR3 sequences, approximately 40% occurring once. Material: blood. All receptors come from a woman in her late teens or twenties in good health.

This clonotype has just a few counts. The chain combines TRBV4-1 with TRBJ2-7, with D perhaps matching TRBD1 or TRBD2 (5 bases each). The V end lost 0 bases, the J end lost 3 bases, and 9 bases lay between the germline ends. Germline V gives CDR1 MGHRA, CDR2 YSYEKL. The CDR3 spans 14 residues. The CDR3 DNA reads TGCGCCAGCAGCCAAGATGGGGGAATCTACGAGCAGTACTTC. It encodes CASSQDGGIYEQYF.

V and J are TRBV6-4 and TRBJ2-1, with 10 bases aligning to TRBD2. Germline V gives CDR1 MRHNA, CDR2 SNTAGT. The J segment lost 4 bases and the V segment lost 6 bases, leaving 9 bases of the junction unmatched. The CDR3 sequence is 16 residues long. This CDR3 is CASSNPASGRYNEQFF. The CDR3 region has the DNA TGTGCCAGCAGCAACCCGGCTAGCGGGAGATACAATGAGCAGTTCTTC.

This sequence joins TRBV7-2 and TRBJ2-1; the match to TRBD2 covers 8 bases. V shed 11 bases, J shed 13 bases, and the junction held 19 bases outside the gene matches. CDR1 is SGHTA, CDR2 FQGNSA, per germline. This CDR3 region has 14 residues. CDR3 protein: CAVTREAGSRDQFF. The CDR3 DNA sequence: TGTGCCGTGACGCGGGAGGCCGGTTCTCGCGATCAGTTCTTC.

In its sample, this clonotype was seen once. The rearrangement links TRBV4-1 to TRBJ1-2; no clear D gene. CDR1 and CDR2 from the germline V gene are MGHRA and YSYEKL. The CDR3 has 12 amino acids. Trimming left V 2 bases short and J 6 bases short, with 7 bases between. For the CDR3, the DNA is TGCGCCAGCAGCCAAACAGATGATGGCTACACCTTC. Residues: CASSQTDDGYTF.

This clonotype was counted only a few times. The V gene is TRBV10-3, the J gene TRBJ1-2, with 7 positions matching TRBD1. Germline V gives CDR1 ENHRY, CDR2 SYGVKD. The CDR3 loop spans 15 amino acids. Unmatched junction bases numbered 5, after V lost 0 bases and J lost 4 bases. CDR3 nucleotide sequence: TGTGCCATCAGTGAGTCGTTCGACAGGGTCTATGGCTACACCTTC. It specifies CAISESFDRVYGYTF.

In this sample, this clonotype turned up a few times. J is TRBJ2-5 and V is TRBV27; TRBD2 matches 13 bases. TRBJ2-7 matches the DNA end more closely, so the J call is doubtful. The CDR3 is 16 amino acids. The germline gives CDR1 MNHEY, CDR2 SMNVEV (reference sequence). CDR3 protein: CASSLTGTSGIYEQYF. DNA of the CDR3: TGTGCCAGCAGCCTGACCGGGACTAGCGGGATCTACGAGCAGTACTTC.

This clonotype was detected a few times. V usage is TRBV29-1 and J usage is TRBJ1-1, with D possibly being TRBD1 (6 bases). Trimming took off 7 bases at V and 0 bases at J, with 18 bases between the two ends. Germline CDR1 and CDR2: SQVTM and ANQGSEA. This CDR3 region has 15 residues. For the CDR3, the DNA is TGCAGCGCCAGCCGTCAGGGGCGCATGAACACTGAAGCTTTCTTT. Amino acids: CSASRQGRMNTEAFF.

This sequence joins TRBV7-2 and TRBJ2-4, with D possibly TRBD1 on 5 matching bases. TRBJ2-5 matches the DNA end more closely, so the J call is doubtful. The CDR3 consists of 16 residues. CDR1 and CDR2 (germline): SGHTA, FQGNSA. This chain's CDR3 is CASSSKQAPRGETQYF. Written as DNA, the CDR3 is TGTGCCAGCAGCTCAAAACAGGCCCCGAGAGGAGAGACCCAGTACTTC.

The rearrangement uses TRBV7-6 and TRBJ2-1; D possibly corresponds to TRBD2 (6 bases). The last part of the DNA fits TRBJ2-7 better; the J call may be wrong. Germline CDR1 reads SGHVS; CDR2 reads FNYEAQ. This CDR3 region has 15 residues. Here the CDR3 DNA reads TGTGCCAGCAGCTCCCGACTAGAAGGATACAATGAGCAGTACTTC. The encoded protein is CASSSRLEGYNEQYF.

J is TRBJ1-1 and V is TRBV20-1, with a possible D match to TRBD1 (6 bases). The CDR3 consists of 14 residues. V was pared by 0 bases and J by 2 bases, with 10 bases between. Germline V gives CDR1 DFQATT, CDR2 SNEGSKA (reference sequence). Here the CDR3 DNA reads TGCAGTGCTAGAGAAAACAGGGTCAACACTGAAGCTTTCTTT. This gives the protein CSARENRVNTEAFF.

The CDR3, as DNA: TGTGCCAGCAGCCAAGATTCTGTGCTCAATCGGGAGGGCCAGTACTTC. Translated, it gives CASSQDSVLNREGQYF. J is TRBJ2-7 and V is TRBV4-2; 8 nucleotides agree with TRBD2. This CDR3 comprises 16 residues. Germline V lookup: CDR1 LGHNA, CDR2 YNFKEQ. V gave up 0 bases and J gave up 10 bases; unmatched junction bases: 14.

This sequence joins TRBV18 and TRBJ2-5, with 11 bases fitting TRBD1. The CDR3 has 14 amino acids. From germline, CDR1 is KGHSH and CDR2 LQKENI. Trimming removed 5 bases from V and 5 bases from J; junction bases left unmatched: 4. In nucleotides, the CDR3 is TGTGCCAGCTCAGGACAGGGGGCAAGCGAGACCCAGTACTTC. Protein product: CASSGQGASETQYF.

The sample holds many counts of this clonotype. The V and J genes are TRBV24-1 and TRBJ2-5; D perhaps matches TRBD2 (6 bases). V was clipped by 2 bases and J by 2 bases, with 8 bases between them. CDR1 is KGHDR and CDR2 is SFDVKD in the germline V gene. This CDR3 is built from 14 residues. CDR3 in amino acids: CATSDSGGQETQYF. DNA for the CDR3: TGTGCCACCAGTGATTCCGGAGGGCAAGAGACCCAGTACTTC.

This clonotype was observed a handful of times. The CDR3 coding sequence is TGTGCCAGCAGCCCCCGGACTAGCGGGTTATACAATGAGCAGTTCTTC. It translates to CASSPRTSGLYNEQFF. V and J are TRBV7-2 and TRBJ2-1; 11 bases are a match to TRBD2. Trimming cost V 5 bases and J 4 bases; bases outside gene matches: 7. The CDR3 is 16 residues long. Germline lookup yields CDR1 SGHTA and CDR2 FQGNSA.

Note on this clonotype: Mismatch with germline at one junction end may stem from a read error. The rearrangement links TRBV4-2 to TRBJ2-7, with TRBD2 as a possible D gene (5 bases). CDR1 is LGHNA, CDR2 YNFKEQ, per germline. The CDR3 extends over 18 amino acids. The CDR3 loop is CASSQEPHYGVGSYELYF. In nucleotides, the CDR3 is TGTGCCAGCAGCCAAGAACCTCACTACGGGGTGGGGTCCTACGAGCTGTACTTC.

CDR3 loop: CASSEQVSGYTF. Here the CDR3 DNA reads TGTGCCAGCAGCGAACAGGTTTCAGGCTACACCTTC. The J gene is TRBJ1-2, the V gene TRBV9, with a possible D match to TRBD1 (5 bases). Germline V gene sequence: CDR1 SGDLS, CDR2 YYNGEE. The CDR3 totals 12 residues. Trimming shortened V by 3 bases and J by 8 bases, and 11 bases separated the two germline ends. Full variable domain (outside the CDR3, taken from reference TRBV9 and TRBJ1-2): DSGVTQTPKHLITATGQRVTLRCSPRSGDLSVYWYQQSLDQGLQFLIQYYNGEERAKGNILERFSAQQFPDLHSELNLSSLELGDSALYFCASSEQVSGYTFGSGTRLTVV.

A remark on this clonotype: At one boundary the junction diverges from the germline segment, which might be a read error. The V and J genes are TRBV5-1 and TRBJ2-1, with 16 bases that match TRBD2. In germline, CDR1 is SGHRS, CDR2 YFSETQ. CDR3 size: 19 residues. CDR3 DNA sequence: TGCGCCAGCAGCCCCGGGACTAGCGGGGGGGCTATCCTCTACAATGAGCGGTACTTC. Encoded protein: CASSPGTSGGAILYNERYF.

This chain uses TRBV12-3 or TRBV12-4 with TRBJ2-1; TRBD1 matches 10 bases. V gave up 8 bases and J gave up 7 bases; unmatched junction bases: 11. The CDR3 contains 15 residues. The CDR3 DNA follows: TGTGCCAGCCTACTGACAGGGGGCGGTTTTAATGAGCAGTTCTTC. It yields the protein CASLLTGGGFNEQFF.

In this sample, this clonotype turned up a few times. CDR3 sequence reads: CASSLAMRGYSPLHF. The CDR3 coding sequence is TGCGCCAGCAGCTTGGCCATGAGGGGCTATTCACCCCTCCACTTT. The chain has TRBV5-1 and TRBJ1-6, with D possibly being TRBD1 (5 bases). The germline V and J ends were trimmed by 0 bases and 8 bases, with 12 bases remaining between them. Germline CDR1 SGHRS, CDR2 YFSETQ. The CDR3 extends over 15 amino acids.

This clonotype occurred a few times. In DNA, the CDR3 is TGCAGTGCTACCGCCGGGACCTTGACCGATGAGCAGTTCTTC. It codes for CSATAGTLTDEQFF. J is TRBJ2-1 and V is TRBV20-1; D is tentatively TRBD1 or TRBD2 (5 bases each). Germline lookup yields CDR1 DFQATT and CDR2 SNEGSKA (reference sequence). This CDR3 is built from 14 residues. V was trimmed by 4 bases and J by 8 bases, leaving 18 bases between them.

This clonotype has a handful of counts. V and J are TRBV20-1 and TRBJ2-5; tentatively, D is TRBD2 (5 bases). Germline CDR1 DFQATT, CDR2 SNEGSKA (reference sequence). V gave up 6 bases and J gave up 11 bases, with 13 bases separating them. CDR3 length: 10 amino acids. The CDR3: CSARTLEQYF. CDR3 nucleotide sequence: TGCAGTGCCAGGACTCTTGAGCAGTACTTC.

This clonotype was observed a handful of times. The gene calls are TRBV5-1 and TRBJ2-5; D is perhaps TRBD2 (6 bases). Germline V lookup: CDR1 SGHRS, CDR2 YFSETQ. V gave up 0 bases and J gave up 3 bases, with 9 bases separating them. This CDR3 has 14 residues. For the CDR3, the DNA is TGCGCCAGCAGCTTGGGGCGGGAAAAAGAGACCCAGTACTTC. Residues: CASSLGREKETQYF.

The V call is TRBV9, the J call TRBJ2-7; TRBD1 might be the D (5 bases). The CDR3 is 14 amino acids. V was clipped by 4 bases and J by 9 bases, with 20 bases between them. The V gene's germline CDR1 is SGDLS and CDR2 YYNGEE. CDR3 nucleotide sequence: TGTGCCAGCAGCTCAGGGATGGCGGCGGTGGGGCAGTACTTC. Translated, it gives CASSSGMAAVGQYF.

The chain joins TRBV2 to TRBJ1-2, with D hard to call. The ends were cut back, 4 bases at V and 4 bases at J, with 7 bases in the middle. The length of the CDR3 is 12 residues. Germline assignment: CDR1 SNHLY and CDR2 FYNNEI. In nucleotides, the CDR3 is TGTGCCAGCAGTGTGACGGGCTATGGCTACACCTTC. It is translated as CASSVTGYGYTF.

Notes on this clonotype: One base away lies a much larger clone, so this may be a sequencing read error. CDR3 sequence: CASSQDNGQYF. The DNA of the CDR3 is TGTGCCAGCAGCCAAGACAACGGGCAGTACTTC. This chain joins TRBV4-2 and TRBJ2-5; D gene uncertain. From germline, CDR1 is LGHNA and CDR2 YNFKEQ. Trimming pared 0 bases from V and 11 bases from J, leaving 7 bases between. The CDR3 is 11 amino acids.

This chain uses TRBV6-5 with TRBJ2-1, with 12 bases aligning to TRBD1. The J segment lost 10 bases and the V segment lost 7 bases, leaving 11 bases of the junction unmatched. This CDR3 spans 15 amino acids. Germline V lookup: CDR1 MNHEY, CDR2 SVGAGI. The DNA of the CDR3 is TGTGCCAGCACGGTATCCGGGACAGGGGGCTGGGAGCAGTTCTTC. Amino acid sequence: CASTVSGTGGWEQFF.

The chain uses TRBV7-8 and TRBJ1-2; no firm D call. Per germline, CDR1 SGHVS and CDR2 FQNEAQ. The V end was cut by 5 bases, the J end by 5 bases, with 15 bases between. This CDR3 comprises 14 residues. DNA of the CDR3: TGTGCCAGCAGCATTACCGGGAAAGAATATGGCTACACCTTC. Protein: CASSITGKEYGYTF.

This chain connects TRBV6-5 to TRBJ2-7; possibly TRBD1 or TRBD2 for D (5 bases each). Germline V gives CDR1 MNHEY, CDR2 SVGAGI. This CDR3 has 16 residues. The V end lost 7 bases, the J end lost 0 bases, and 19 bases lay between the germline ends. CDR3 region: CASTPTGTESSYEQYF. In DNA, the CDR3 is TGTGCCAGCACTCCCACCGGGACCGAGAGCTCCTACGAGCAGTACTTC.

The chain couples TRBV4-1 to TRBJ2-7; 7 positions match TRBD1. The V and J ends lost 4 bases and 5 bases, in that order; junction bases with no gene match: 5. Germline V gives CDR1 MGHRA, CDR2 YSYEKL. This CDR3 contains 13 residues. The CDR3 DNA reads TGCGCCAGCAGCCCCCGGGACAGTGACGAGCAGTACTTC. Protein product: CASSPRDSDEQYF.

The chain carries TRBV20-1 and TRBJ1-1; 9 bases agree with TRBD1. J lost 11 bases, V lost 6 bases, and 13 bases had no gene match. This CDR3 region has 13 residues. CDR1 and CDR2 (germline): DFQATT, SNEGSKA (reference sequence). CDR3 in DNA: TGCAGTGCGGGTAATTACAGGGGGCAAGAGGCTTTCTTT. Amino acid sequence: CSAGNYRGQEAFF.

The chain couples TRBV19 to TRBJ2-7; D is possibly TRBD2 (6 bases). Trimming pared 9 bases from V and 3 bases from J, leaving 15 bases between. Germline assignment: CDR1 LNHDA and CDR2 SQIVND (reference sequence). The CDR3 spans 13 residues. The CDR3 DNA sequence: TGTGCCAGCGAAGAAGCGGGTCACTACGAGCAGTACTTC. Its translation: CASEEAGHYEQYF.